The clone carrying this TCR beta chain was detected only a few times. Its target is not known. The data were obtained in a study of T cells after yellow fever vaccination. Study-level background: With SMART-Seq v4 Ultra Low Input, the fractions containing low cell numbers were prepared. Overall study results and limits: Detected again after the booster were most primary-vaccination clones, at 95% to 98% CD4 and about 90% CD8. A weaker secondary response peaked on day 5, the primary on day 15. Some clonotypes, a small share, were shared between CD4 and CD8 compartments.

TCRdb reanalysed the 5' RACE reads using MiXCR and keeps one entry per CDR3 protein. The table has 300,000 to 400,000 distinct CDR3 sequences, around 12% seen once. The sample consisted of CD4+ T cells sorted from PBMCs, taken 15 days after the yellow fever booster vaccination. The receptor was derived from a man younger than 35 who received the YFV17D yellow fever vaccine.

As DNA, the CDR3 is TGTGCCAGCAACCTACCCGGCACCGGGGAGCTGTTTTTT. Amino acids: CASNLPGTGELFF. The genes are TRBV7-9 and TRBJ2-2; D is ambiguous. Germline CDR1 and CDR2: SEHNR and FQNEAQ (reference sequence). V shed 7 bases and J shed 4 bases, with 10 bases lying between them. The CDR3 is made up of 13 amino acids.